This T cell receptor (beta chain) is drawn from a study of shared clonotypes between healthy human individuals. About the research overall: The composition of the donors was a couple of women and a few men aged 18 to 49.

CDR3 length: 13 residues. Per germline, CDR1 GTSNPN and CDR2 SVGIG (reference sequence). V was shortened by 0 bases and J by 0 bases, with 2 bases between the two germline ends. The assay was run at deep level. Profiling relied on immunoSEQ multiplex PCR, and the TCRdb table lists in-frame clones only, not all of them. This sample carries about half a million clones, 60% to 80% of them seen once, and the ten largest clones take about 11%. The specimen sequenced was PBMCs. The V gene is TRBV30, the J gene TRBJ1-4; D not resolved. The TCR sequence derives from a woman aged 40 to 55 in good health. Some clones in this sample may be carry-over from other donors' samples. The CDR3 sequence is CAWSVSTNEKLFF. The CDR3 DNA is TGTGCCTGGAGTGTTTCAACTAATGAAAAACTGTTTTTT.